The 32 T cell receptor beta chains presented below share a single source sample, sequenced in a study of beta chain features in type 1 diabetes. Since all of the isolated RNA was reverse transcribed, expressed TCRB transcripts were what got sequenced. TCRdb keeps only in-frame clones here, not all; method: immunoSEQ multiplex PCR. The sample holds just over 25,000 clones, approximately 53% seen once. Antigens for these TCRs are unknown. Study-wide results and caveats: The study found moderately but significantly shorter TCRB CDR3s in all four CD4+ subsets of Type 1 diabetes patients.

Sequenced sample: stem cell memory CD4+ T cells from blood. The receptors were sampled from a man aged 30 to 45 with type 1 diabetes.

This clone occurred a few times. The chain joins TRBV14 to TRBJ2-7, with D possibly matching TRBD2 (5 bases). The CDR3 is 14 amino acids. V was clipped by 4 bases and J by 1 base, with 11 bases between them. Germline lookup yields CDR1 SGHDN and CDR2 FVKESK. The CDR3 DNA follows: TGTGCCAGCAGCCGTTCCCGGGATTCCTACGAGCAGTACTTC. Amino acids: CASSRSRDSYEQYF.

The J gene is TRBJ1-2, the V gene TRBV7-9; 10 nucleotides match TRBD1. The germline V gene encodes CDR1 SEHNR and CDR2 FQNEAQ (reference sequence). The junction had 8 bases not matched to a gene; V was cut back by 6 bases and J by 4 bases. The CDR3 runs 15 residues. As DNA, the CDR3 is TGTGCCAGCAGTAGAGACAGGGGGCGCAGCTATGGCTACACCTTC. Translating gives CASSRDRGRSYGYTF.

The chain joins TRBV5-1 to TRBJ1-4, with unresolved D. This CDR3 has 15 amino acids. The V end lost 5 bases, the J end lost 0 bases, and 11 bases lay between the germline ends. Germline V lookup: CDR1 SGHRS, CDR2 YFSETQ. The CDR3 nucleotides are TGCGCCAGCAGAACCTTCAGTGCAACTAATGAAAAACTGTTTTTT. This encodes CASRTFSATNEKLFF. Filled out from reference TRBV5-1 and TRBJ1-4, the complete variable domain reads KAGVTQTPRYLIKTRGQQVTLSCSPISGHRSVSWYQQTPGQGLQFLFEYFSETQRNKGNFPGRFSGRQFSNSRSEMNVSTLELGDSALYLCASRTFSATNEKLFFGSGTQLSVL.

This clone came up once. The genes are TRBV27 and TRBJ2-2, with a weak D call TRBD1 (6 bases). Germline-derived CDR1 and CDR2 are MNHEY and SMNVEV (reference sequence). Trimming stripped 6 bases from V and 1 base from J, with 12 bases between. This CDR3 is 15 amino acids long. The CDR3 region is CASRSQGQNTGELFF. CDR3 DNA sequence: TGTGCCAGCAGGTCACAGGGTCAGAACACCGGGGAGCTGTTTTTT.

This chain joins TRBV5-6 and TRBJ1-1, with a possible D match to TRBD1 (6 bases). The length of the CDR3 is 14 residues. V lost 5 bases and J lost 0, with 11 bases in between. Per the germline V gene, CDR1 is SGHDT and CDR2 is YYEEEE. The CDR3 reads CASRQQGVNTEAFF. As DNA, the CDR3 is TGTGCCAGCAGGCAACAGGGAGTGAACACTGAAGCTTTCTTT. The full variable domain, rest sourced from reference TRBV5-6 and TRBJ1-1, is DAGVTQSPTHLIKTRGQQVTLRCSPKSGHDTVSWYQQALGQGPQFIFQYYEEEERQRGNFPDRFSGHQFPNYSSELNVNALLLGDSALYLCASRQQGVNTEAFFGQGTRLTVV.

V usage is TRBV21-1 and J usage is TRBJ2-7; the D call of TRBD2 is as the table states it, not checked on the DNA. TRBV21-1 corresponds to a pseudogene. The length of the CDR3 is 15 residues. In DNA form, the CDR3 reads TGTGCCAGCAGCACCCCCGGGACTGGACCCTACGAGCAGTACTTC. This gives the protein CASSTPGTGPYEQYF.

This clone was detected a few times. The chain joins TRBV7-2 to TRBJ2-5; D perhaps matches TRBD2 (6 bases). Germline V lookup: CDR1 SGHTA, CDR2 FQGNSA. V lost 5 bases and J 5 bases, leaving 18 bases between the germline ends. This CDR3 has 15 amino acids. As DNA, the CDR3 is TGTGCCAGCAGCCGGCCCCTCGACAGCGGGGAGACCCAGTACTTC. Amino acid sequence: CASSRPLDSGETQYF.

The V gene is TRBV6-6, the J gene TRBJ2-5, with 8 bases identical to TRBD2. The germline V gene encodes CDR1 MNHNY and CDR2 SVGAGI (reference sequence). The trim removed 11 bases at V and 5 bases at J, leaving 10 bases unmatched. The CDR3 spans 13 residues. The DNA of the CDR3 is TGTGCCGCCTCCGGGAGGGTGAGGGAGACCCAGTACTTC. It specifies CAASGRVRETQYF.

This chain joins TRBV7-8 and TRBJ1-2; no reliable D call. CDR3 length: 13 residues. V was shortened by 3 bases and J by 7 bases, with 12 bases between the two germline ends. Germline loops: CDR1 SGHVS, CDR2 FQNEAQ. The CDR3 region has the DNA TGTGCCAGCAGCTTGAGTCGGGGAGCTGGCTACACCTTC. This translates into CASSLSRGAGYTF.

The chain recombines TRBV7-9 with TRBJ1-5, with a tentative D call TRBD1 (6 bases). Germline values: CDR1 SEHNR, CDR2 FQNEAQ (reference sequence). V lost 1 base and J 3 bases, leaving 16 bases between the germline ends. This CDR3 has 17 residues. For the CDR3, the DNA is TGTGCCAGCAGCTTAGATTCTGGCAGGGGATCCAATCAGCCCCAGCATTTT. Translation gives CASSLDSGRGSNQPQHF.

V usage is TRBV2 and J usage is TRBJ2-4; D is perhaps TRBD1 (6 bases). With 1 base removed from V and 10 bases from J, the gap between germline ends came to 17 bases. The CDR3 runs to 15 residues. From germline, CDR1 is SNHLY and CDR2 FYNNEI. This CDR3 reads CASSEVRAPQGIQYF. The CDR3 region has the DNA TGTGCCAGCAGTGAAGTACGGGCTCCCCAGGGGATTCAGTACTTC.

The chain uses TRBV4-1 and TRBJ2-1, with a weak D call TRBD2 (6 bases). CDR1 MGHRA and CDR2 YSYEKL come from the germline V gene. The CDR3 contains 16 residues. V dropped 7 bases and J dropped 5 bases, with 21 bases sitting between them. The DNA of the CDR3 is TGCGCCAGCACCTGGGGGGAGGACTTGAAGAACAATGAGCAGTTCTTC. Amino acid sequence: CASTWGEDLKNNEQFF.

The chain combines TRBV19 with TRBJ2-4; 8 bases map to TRBD1. Germline V gene data show CDR1 as LNHDA and CDR2 as SQIVND (reference sequence). Unmatched junction bases numbered 5, after V lost 9 bases and J lost 4 bases. The CDR3 consists of 13 residues. CDR3 amino acids: CASQDRDKNIQYF. CDR3 DNA: TGTGCCAGCCAGGACAGGGATAAAAACATTCAGTACTTC.

This clone was seen only a few times. The V gene is TRBV5-1, the J gene TRBJ2-2, with D perhaps matching TRBD2 (6 bases). CDR3 size: 17 residues. Trimming stripped 1 base from V and 2 bases from J, with 15 bases between. In germline, CDR1 is SGHRS, CDR2 YFSETQ. In nucleotides, the CDR3 is TGCGCCAGCAGCTTGAGGATCGTGGCGGGAAACACCGGGGAGCTGTTTTTT. The encoded protein is CASSLRIVAGNTGELFF.

This clone was seen a few times. The J gene is TRBJ1-5, the V gene TRBV2, with a tentative D call TRBD1 (6 bases). The germline gives CDR1 SNHLY, CDR2 FYNNEI. Trimming took off 7 bases at V and 2 bases at J, with 15 bases between the two ends. The CDR3 has 15 residues. CDR3 loop: CASKGEGMGNQPQHF. As DNA, the CDR3 is TGTGCCAGCAAGGGGGAGGGAATGGGCAATCAGCCCCAGCATTTT.

The chain employs TRBV10-2 and TRBJ1-2; TRBD1 aligns across 9 bases. CDR3 length: 13 amino acids. The ends lost 6 bases at V and 7 bases at J; junction bases unmatched: 6. Germline CDR1 reads WSHSY; CDR2 reads SAAADI. Here the CDR3 DNA reads TGCGCCAGCAGGGACCGGGACAGGGTTGGCTACACCTTC. Translated, it gives CASRDRDRVGYTF.

In its sample, this clone is medium-sized. This sequence joins TRBV18 and TRBJ2-5; D is possibly TRBD1 (6 bases). The CDR3 extends over 13 amino acids. CDR1 and CDR2 from the germline V gene are KGHSH and LQKENI. The V end was cut by 6 bases, the J end by 2 bases, with 10 bases between. This CDR3 is CASSSGEQETQYF. The DNA for the CDR3 is TGTGCCAGCTCCTCAGGGGAACAAGAGACCCAGTACTTC.

The chain has TRBV30 and TRBJ1-3; 9 bases agree with TRBD1. There are 16 residues in the CDR3. J lost 1 base, V lost 4 bases, and 8 bases had no gene match. Germline-derived CDR1 and CDR2 are GTSNPN and SVGIG (reference sequence). The CDR3 loop is CAWTWDRVSSGNTIYF. CDR3 nucleotides: TGTGCCTGGACTTGGGACAGGGTATCGTCTGGAAACACCATATATTTT.

This clone was recorded a few times. The chain joins TRBV7-6 to TRBJ2-5; TRBD2 matches 8 bases. The CDR3 covers 13 residues. Germline V CDR1 and CDR2: SGHVS, FNYEAQ. Unmatched junction bases numbered 3, after V lost 5 bases and J lost 4 bases. The CDR3 spells CASSPGTRETQYF. The DNA of the CDR3 is TGTGCCAGCAGCCCGGGGACTAGAGAGACCCAGTACTTC.

This clone was observed a handful of times. The chain couples TRBV18 to TRBJ1-1; D gene unclear. The CDR3 has 13 amino acids. Germline V gene sequence: CDR1 KGHSH, CDR2 LQKENI. Trimming left V 3 bases short and J 1 base short, with 6 bases between. The CDR3 region has the DNA TGTGCCAGCTCACCCGCAGAGAACACTGAAGCTTTCTTT. The encoded protein is CASSPAENTEAFF.

The CDR3 is CASSLSGGGQPQHF. CDR3 nucleotide sequence: TGTGCCAGCAGCTTATCAGGGGGCGGTCAGCCCCAGCATTTT. The genes are TRBV7-2 and TRBJ1-5, with 8 bases aligning to TRBD1. CDR1 and CDR2 from the germline V gene are SGHTA and FQGNSA. After removal of 2 bases from V and 6 bases from J, the junction contained 3 bases not matched to a gene. CDR3 size: 14 residues.

The chain is built from TRBV2 and TRBJ2-5; 8 bases fit TRBD1. CDR1 SNHLY and CDR2 FYNNEI come from the germline V gene. The CDR3 contains 15 residues. V was pared by 3 bases and J by 4 bases, with 7 bases of the junction left unmatched. Written as DNA, the CDR3 is TGTGCCAGCAGTGAGTTGGCAGGGGGCTCAGAGACCCAGTACTTC. It yields the protein CASSELAGGSETQYF.

This chain links TRBV11-3 with TRBJ2-2; perhaps TRBD2 as D (6 bases). Between the trimmed V and J ends, which lost 7 bases and 2 bases, there was a span of 11 bases. This CDR3 is built from 14 residues. Germline CDR1 and CDR2: SGHNT and YENEEA. This CDR3 is CASKIAENTGELFF. Here the CDR3 DNA reads TGTGCCAGCAAGATAGCGGAAAACACCGGGGAGCTGTTTTTT.

This clone appeared a single time. V is TRBV9 and J is TRBJ2-7; TRBD2 aligns across 9 bases. J lost 5 bases, V lost 4 bases, and 13 bases had no gene match. Germline V gene data show CDR1 as SGDLS and CDR2 as YYNGEE. The CDR3 extends over 16 amino acids. The CDR3 bases are TGTGCCAGCAGCACCCAGGGGCGGGGGGGCCTGGACGAGCAGTACTTC. Translated, it gives CASSTQGRGGLDEQYF.

This clone was counted between two and nine times. This chain uses TRBV18 with TRBJ1-1, with D tentatively TRBD1 (6 bases). The germline V gene encodes CDR1 KGHSH and CDR2 LQKENI. The CDR3 is 16 amino acids. V was trimmed by 3 bases and J by 0 bases, leaving 14 bases between them. The CDR3 DNA reads as TGTGCCAGCTCACCGAACCGACAGGTTTTGAACACTGAAGCTTTCTTT. It is translated as CASSPNRQVLNTEAFF.

This rearrangement joins TRBV7-2 to TRBJ2-7, with TRBD1 identical over 9 bases. The trim removed 5 bases at V and 5 bases at J, leaving 10 bases unmatched. CDR1 and CDR2 from the germline V gene are SGHTA and FQGNSA. This CDR3 comprises 15 residues. The CDR3, as DNA: TGTGCCAGCAGCCTGGAACAGGGGGCGAAGAACGAGCAGTACTTC. Amino acids: CASSLEQGAKNEQYF.

This clone showed up just a few times. The rearrangement joins TRBV4-1 to TRBJ2-3; TRBD1 aligns across 8 bases. The CDR3 has 15 amino acids. The V gene end was trimmed by 1 base and the J gene end by 3 bases; junction bases not matched to a gene: 3. The germline gives CDR1 MGHRA, CDR2 YSYEKL. For the CDR3, the DNA is TGCGCCAGCAGCCAAGCCCAGGGGGCAACAGATACGCAGTATTTT. It translates to CASSQAQGATDTQYF.

The DNA for the CDR3 is TGCGCCAGCAGCCAAGACGGTGGGGAGGAGACCCAGTACTTC. This translates into CASSQDGGEETQYF. The chain links TRBV4-1 to TRBJ2-5; a weak D match, TRBD2 (5 bases). The CDR3 runs 14 residues. Germline V lookup: CDR1 MGHRA, CDR2 YSYEKL. The V gene lost 0 bases and the J gene lost 5 bases, with 10 bases spanning the gap.

V and J are TRBV5-4 and TRBJ1-1; tentative D call: TRBD1 (5 bases). Germline V lookup: CDR1 SGHNT, CDR2 YYREEE (reference sequence). V shed 0 bases and J shed 3 bases, with 15 bases lying between them. This CDR3 is 16 amino acids long. CDR3 DNA: TGTGCCAGCAGCTTGGGGGCAGGGAAGGGGTACACTGAAGCTTTCTTT. Its protein is CASSLGAGKGYTEAFF.

The chain uses TRBV18 and TRBJ2-1; D perhaps matches TRBD1 (5 bases). CDR3 length: 14 residues. Germline CDR1 KGHSH, CDR2 LQKENI. V lost 4 bases, J lost 5 bases, and 12 bases lay in between. Here the CDR3 DNA reads TGTGCCAGCTCACTCAACGACAGAGACAATGAGCAGTTCTTC. Its translation: CASSLNDRDNEQFF. Based on the CDR3 plus reference TRBV18 and TRBJ2-1, the full variable domain is NAGVMQNPRHLVRRRGQEARLRCSPMKGHSHVYWYRQLPEEGLKFMVYLQKENIIDESGMPKERFSAEFPKEGPSILRIQQVVRGDSAAYFCASSLNDRDNEQFFGPGTRLTVL.

This clone was recorded once. CDR3 sequence: CASSVDIYTGELFF. CDR3 in DNA: TGTGCCAGCAGCGTAGACATTTACACCGGGGAGCTGTTTTTT. V and J are TRBV9 and TRBJ2-2; no reliable D call. This CDR3 spans 14 amino acids. Trimming stripped 0 bases from V and 3 bases from J, with 6 bases between. Germline V gives CDR1 SGDLS, CDR2 YYNGEE.

This clone has more than one count but fewer than ten. The chain joins TRBV19 to TRBJ2-5; D gene ambiguous. In germline, CDR1 is LNHDA, CDR2 SQIVND (reference sequence). Trimming took off 1 base at V and 7 bases at J, with 13 bases between the two ends. The CDR3 consists of 14 residues. The CDR3 protein is CASSIASQALTQYF. In DNA, the CDR3 is TGTGCCAGTAGTATAGCCTCCCAGGCCCTGACCCAGTACTTC.